The clone carrying this T cell receptor beta chain was picked up a small number of times. What it binds is not known. Clones were sequenced by immunoSEQ multiplex PCR, and TCRdb holds only the in-frame ones, with some missing. Here the sample spans tens of thousands of clones, around four fifths being singletons. The data derive from a study of radiation and T cells in renal cell carcinoma. Time point in this sample: blood 4 weeks post-SBRT, at nephrectomy. As for treatment: 15 Gy SBRT to primary tumor, nephrectomy 4 weeks later. Nephrectomy followed 15 Gy stereotactic body radiation by 4 weeks. Blood was sampled at baseline, 2 weeks and 4 weeks after SBRT. The tumor was a clear cell renal cell carcinoma. The study's findings and limits: Top tumor clonotypes rose in blood 2 weeks post-radiation, then contracted.

The ends lost 11 bases at V and 2 bases at J; junction bases unmatched: 13. The CDR3 is 17 amino acids. Germline lookup yields CDR1 LNHNV and CDR2 YYDKDF (reference sequence). The sequenced sample was blood, obtained from a patient whose treatment included radiotherapy and nephrectomy. This sequence joins TRBV15 and TRBJ1-3; TRBD1 matches 12 bases. The receptor comes from a man in his fifties or sixties with renal cell carcinoma. The CDR3 region has the DNA TGTGCCGCCGCGGGGACAGGGGGCATCCTTACTGGAAACACCATATATTTT. Translation: CAAAGTGGILTGNTIYF.